These 31 T cell receptor beta chains share one sample of origin, sequenced in a study of CD8 T cells in Susac syndrome. With random hexamers, 0.5 to 1 ug RNA was reverse transcribed. TCRdb analysed the immunoSEQ multiplex PCR reads with MiXCR anew, one entry per CDR3 protein. In the table there are roughly 200,000 distinct CDR3 sequences, less than 95% of which are singletons. Sample: CD4+ T cells from PBMCs. All receptors derive from a human donor in good health.

The V call is TRBV15, the J call TRBJ2-4, with 10 nucleotides matching TRBD2. V gave up 5 bases and J gave up 0 bases; unmatched junction bases: 16. CDR3 length equals 20 residues. From germline, CDR1 is LNHNV and CDR2 YYDKDF (reference sequence). The CDR3 bases are TGTGCCACCAGCGTCACAACGGGCCTAGCGGGAGCTACAGCCAAAAACATTCAGTACTTC. The encoded protein is CATSVTTGLAGATAKNIQYF.

The V call is TRBV18, the J call TRBJ1-1; D is uncertain. V lost 3 bases and J lost 5, with 7 bases in between. The length of the CDR3 is 12 residues. Germline CDR1 is KGHSH and CDR2 is LQKENI. The CDR3 coding sequence is TGTGCCAGCTCACCGCAAGGGACTGAAGCTTTCTTT. Translating gives CASSPQGTEAFF. The full variable domain, rest sourced from reference TRBV18 and TRBJ1-1, is NAGVMQNPRHLVRRRGQEARLRCSPMKGHSHVYWYRQLPEEGLKFMVYLQKENIIDESGMPKERFSAEFPKEGPSILRIQQVVRGDSAAYFCASSPQGTEAFFGQGTRLTVV.

V usage is TRBV5-6 and J usage is TRBJ2-1; D unclear. Per the germline V gene, CDR1 is SGHDT and CDR2 is YYEEEE. The CDR3 totals 12 residues. Trimming shortened V by 3 bases and J by 6 bases, and 7 bases separated the two germline ends. The CDR3 sequence is CASSYASNEQFF. In DNA form, the CDR3 reads TGTGCCAGCAGCTACGCTAGCAATGAGCAGTTCTTC.

This chain joins TRBV19 and TRBJ1-1; D is unresolved. Trimming pared 3 bases from V and 1 base from J, leaving 9 bases between. The CDR3 spans 14 residues. Germline CDR1 is LNHDA and CDR2 is SQIVND (reference sequence). CDR3 in DNA: TGTGCCAGTAGTATCGAGGTAGCGAACACTGAAGCTTTCTTT. This translates into CASSIEVANTEAFF.

V gene TRBV7-2 combines with J gene TRBJ2-7; D could derive from TRBD1 or TRBD2 (6 bases each). The CDR3 totals 16 residues. Germline V gives CDR1 SGHTA, CDR2 FQGNSA. Trimming shortened V by 1 base and J by 2 bases, and 15 bases separated the two germline ends. The CDR3 here is CASSLGRGARAYEQYF. The DNA of the CDR3 is TGTGCCAGCAGCTTAGGTAGGGGGGCACGAGCCTACGAGCAGTACTTC.

The chain joins TRBV29-1 to TRBJ2-6; 7 bases are a match to TRBD1. This CDR3 comprises 16 residues. Per the germline V gene, CDR1 is SQVTM and CDR2 is ANQGSEA. The CDR3 loop reads CSASTGRRTGANVLTF. CDR3 bases: TGCAGTGCCTCGACAGGGAGAAGGACTGGGGCCAACGTCCTGACTTTC.

The V call is TRBV4-3, the J call TRBJ1-1; no clear D. The V gene lost 4 bases and the J gene lost 2 bases, with 11 bases spanning the gap. Germline CDR1 and CDR2: LGHNA and YSLEER. This CDR3 is built from 14 residues. The DNA for the CDR3 is TGCGCCAGCAGCCGACAAGACGGTAACACTGAAGCTTTCTTT. It codes for CASSRQDGNTEAFF.

The sample holds one count of this clonotype. This chain joins TRBV20-1 and TRBJ2-4; D gene ambiguous. In germline, CDR1 is DFQATT, CDR2 SNEGSKA (reference sequence). Trimming cost V 5 bases and J 0 bases, with 26 bases left between them. CDR3 size: 19 residues. The CDR3: CSASIPTILSRLAKNIQYF. The CDR3 DNA follows: TGCAGTGCTTCAATCCCAACTATTCTCAGCCGACTAGCCAAAAACATTCAGTACTTC.

The J gene is TRBJ2-7, the V gene TRBV7-2, with D unresolved. V was clipped by 5 bases and J by 2 bases, with 13 bases between them. CDR1 SGHTA and CDR2 FQGNSA come from the germline V gene. The CDR3 runs 14 residues. CDR3 protein: CASSPGPRAYEQYF. In nucleotides, the CDR3 is TGTGCCAGCAGCCCCGGACCAAGAGCCTACGAGCAGTACTTC.

V gene TRBV20-1 combines with J gene TRBJ2-1; 11 bases line up with TRBD2. Germline V gene data show CDR1 as DFQATT and CDR2 as SNEGSKA (reference sequence). The V segment lost 3 bases and the J segment 7 bases; nucleotides outside the gene matches: 5. The CDR3 has 14 residues. The CDR3 DNA follows: TGCAGTGCTAGTATGGCTAGCGGGAGGAATGAGCAGTTCTTC. Translated: CSASMASGRNEQFF.

The gene calls are TRBV4-3 and TRBJ1-4; possible D gene TRBD1, 5 bases. V was trimmed by 4 bases and J by 2 bases, leaving 17 bases between them. Germline lookup yields CDR1 LGHNA and CDR2 YSLEER. This CDR3 comprises 17 residues. The CDR3 reads CASSPGTAVLTNEKLFF. Here the CDR3 DNA reads TGCGCCAGCAGCCCCGGGACCGCAGTTCTGACTAATGAAAAACTGTTTTTT.

The chain couples TRBV9 to TRBJ2-3; no clear D. Germline V gene lookup returns CDR1 SGDLS and CDR2 YYNGEE. This CDR3 region has 14 residues. Deletions cut 2 bases from V and 3 bases from J, with 10 bases between. The CDR3 protein is CASSVKRRTDTQYF. The CDR3 nucleotides read TGTGCCAGCAGCGTGAAGAGGCGGACAGATACGCAGTATTTT.

V usage is TRBV2 and J usage is TRBJ2-3; no reliable D call. CDR1 and CDR2 (germline): SNHLY, FYNNEI. With 4 bases removed from V and 4 bases from J, the gap between germline ends came to 12 bases. The CDR3 consists of 14 residues. The CDR3 protein is CASSARPRADTQYF. As DNA, the CDR3 is TGTGCCAGCAGTGCCCGTCCCCGGGCAGATACGCAGTATTTT.

J is TRBJ2-3 and V is TRBV5-4, with D unclear. V was trimmed by 8 bases and J by 2 bases, leaving 9 bases between them. The CDR3 totals 12 residues. Per the germline V gene, CDR1 is SGHNT and CDR2 is YYREEE (reference sequence). The CDR3 region is CASRWDTDTQYF. CDR3 nucleotide sequence: TGTGCCAGTAGATGGGACACAGATACGCAGTATTTT.

This clonotype was counted once. The rearrangement joins TRBV11-2 to TRBJ2-7; the match to TRBD1 covers 10 bases. CDR1 is SGHAT and CDR2 is FQNNGV in the germline V gene. CDR3 length: 15 amino acids. J lost 6 bases, V lost 4 bases, and 9 bases had no gene match. In nucleotides, the CDR3 is TGTGCCAGCAGCTGGACCGGGACAGGGGCTTTCGAGCAGTACTTC. This gives the protein CASSWTGTGAFEQYF.

This clonotype is a singleton in its sample. This chain joins TRBV29-1 and TRBJ1-2, with D possibly being TRBD1 (6 bases). Trimming pared 6 bases from V and 2 bases from J, leaving 16 bases between. Germline CDR1 reads SQVTM; CDR2 reads ANQGSEA. There are 14 residues in the CDR3. The CDR3 DNA reads TGCAGCGTCGCCGGACGGGGGCAGAACTATGGCTACACCTTC. Translating gives CSVAGRGQNYGYTF.

The rearrangement uses TRBV30 and TRBJ2-1; 9 nucleotides agree with TRBD2. Germline V gene lookup returns CDR1 GTSNPN and CDR2 SVGIG (reference sequence). The CDR3 has 15 residues. The J segment lost 8 bases and the V segment lost 4 bases, leaving 12 bases of the junction unmatched. Written as DNA, the CDR3 is TGTGCCTGGACCCAAGGGGCGGGAGGGCCCGATGAGCAGTTCTTC. Translation: CAWTQGAGGPDEQFF.

In its sample, this clonotype was seen once. The chain has TRBV14 and TRBJ2-7; no definite D call. The CDR3 covers 13 residues. Trimming removed 5 bases from V and 3 bases from J, with 11 bases in between. CDR1 is SGHDN, CDR2 FVKESK, per germline. The CDR3 region has the DNA TGTGCCAGCAGCTTCCGGGCCGACTACGAGCAGTACTTC. It codes for CASSFRADYEQYF. Complete variable domain (other parts from reference TRBV14 and TRBJ2-7): EAGVTQFPSHSVIEKGQTVTLRCDPISGHDNLYWYRRVMGKEIKFLLHFVKESKQDESGMPNNRFLAERTGGTYSTLKVQPAELEDSGVYFCASSFRADYEQYFGPGTRLTVT.

The genes are TRBV6-5 and TRBJ2-3, with TRBD1 matching 7 bases. The length of the CDR3 is 15 residues. Germline V CDR1 and CDR2: MNHEY, SVGAGI. V gave up 0 bases and J gave up 4 bases; unmatched junction bases: 4. The CDR3 protein is CASSYSTGYPDTQYF. The CDR3 coding sequence is TGTGCCAGCAGTTACTCGACAGGGTATCCAGATACGCAGTATTTT.

This clonotype appeared once. This chain uses TRBV20-1 with TRBJ2-7; a possible D gene is TRBD2 (5 bases). The germline V gene has CDR1 DFQATT and CDR2 SNEGSKA (reference sequence). V shed 0 bases and J shed 1 base, with 13 bases lying between them. CDR3 length equals 15 residues. CDR3 nucleotides: TGCAGTGCTAGAGATGACGGAGGAGTTTCCTACGAGCAGTACTTC. It translates to CSARDDGGVSYEQYF.

The chain has TRBV27 and TRBJ2-3; tentatively, D is TRBD2 (6 bases). The length of the CDR3 is 14 residues. V dropped 5 bases and J dropped 3 bases, with 12 bases sitting between them. CDR1 and CDR2 from the germline V gene are MNHEY and SMNVEV (reference sequence). The CDR3 here is CASSPGLPTDTQYF. For the CDR3, the DNA is TGTGCCAGCAGTCCGGGACTCCCGACAGATACGCAGTATTTT.

The chain is built from TRBV4-3 and TRBJ2-2; TRBD1 matches 8 bases. The V segment lost 1 base and the J segment 2 bases; nucleotides outside the gene matches: 3. Germline-derived CDR1 and CDR2 are LGHNA and YSLEER. The CDR3 consists of 16 residues. Written as DNA, the CDR3 is TGCGCCAGCAGCCAAGCCGGGACAGGTAACACCGGGGAGCTGTTTTTT. Protein: CASSQAGTGNTGELFF.

V is TRBV29-1 and J is TRBJ2-7; TRBD1 aligns across 7 bases. Germline V gene lookup returns CDR1 SQVTM and CDR2 ANQGSEA. The CDR3 has 14 residues. The J segment lost 3 bases and the V segment lost 7 bases, leaving 12 bases of the junction unmatched. CDR3 residues: CSASSQAGGYEQYF. Written as DNA, the CDR3 is TGCAGCGCCTCTAGCCAGGCAGGGGGCTACGAGCAGTACTTC.

V and J are TRBV7-9 and TRBJ2-3, with D tentatively TRBD2 (6 bases). Germline V lookup: CDR1 SEHNR, CDR2 FQNEAQ (reference sequence). Trimming stripped 5 bases from V and 4 bases from J, with 16 bases between. CDR3 size: 15 residues. The CDR3: CASSPQGGIADTQYF. CDR3 DNA: TGTGCCAGCAGCCCCCAGGGCGGGATAGCAGATACGCAGTATTTT.

The chain links TRBV15 to TRBJ2-3; 8 bases align to TRBD2. Per the germline V gene, CDR1 is LNHNV and CDR2 is YYDKDF (reference sequence). V was clipped by 0 bases and J by 4 bases; unmatched bases: 3. There are 15 residues in the CDR3. Written as DNA, the CDR3 is TGTGCCACCAGCAGAGAGATTAGCGGGGCAGATACGCAGTATTTT. It yields the protein CATSREISGADTQYF. Together with reference TRBV15 and TRBJ2-3, the CDR3 gives the full variable domain: DAMVIQNPRYQVTQFGKPVTLSCSQTLNHNVMYWYQQKSSQAPKLLFHYYDKDFNNEADTPDNFQSRRPNTSFCFLDIRSPGLGDTAMYLCATSREISGADTQYFGPGTRLTVL.

The V call is TRBV29-1, the J call TRBJ2-7; TRBD1 aligns across 7 bases. Germline loops: CDR1 SQVTM, CDR2 ANQGSEA. This CDR3 comprises 12 residues. After removal of 5 bases from V and 2 bases from J, the junction contained 3 bases not matched to a gene. Written as DNA, the CDR3 is TGCAGCGTTCGGACAGGCCCCTACGAGCAGTACTTC. Translated, it gives CSVRTGPYEQYF.

The CDR3 sequence is CSARDQLNSGRGLRSTDTQYF. Here the CDR3 DNA reads TGCAGTGCTAGAGATCAGTTAAATAGCGGGAGGGGCCTACGGAGTACAGATACGCAGTATTTT. The chain has TRBV20-1 and TRBJ2-3, with TRBD2 matching over 11 bases. Germline lookup yields CDR1 DFQATT and CDR2 SNEGSKA (reference sequence). The V and J ends lost 0 bases and 3 bases, in that order; junction bases with no gene match: 20. This CDR3 contains 21 residues.

The V and J genes are TRBV29-1 and TRBJ2-1, with D uncertain. Looked up from germline, CDR1 is SQVTM and CDR2 is ANQGSEA. CDR3 length: 12 amino acids. V was cut by 6 bases and J by 4 bases, with 10 bases left in between. CDR3 residues: CSVRTIYNEQFF. The DNA of the CDR3 is TGCAGCGTCCGGACCATATACAATGAGCAGTTCTTC.

The rearrangement uses TRBV20-1 and TRBJ2-7; D is perhaps TRBD1 or TRBD2 (5 bases each). In germline, CDR1 is DFQATT, CDR2 SNEGSKA (reference sequence). Trimming cost V 3 bases and J 6 bases, with 12 bases left between them. This CDR3 region has 12 residues. CDR3 loop: CSASARAGEQYF. In DNA form, the CDR3 reads TGCAGTGCTAGCGCCAGGGCGGGCGAGCAGTACTTC.

The chain uses TRBV30 and TRBJ2-1; the D is unclear. The CDR3 is made up of 12 amino acids. Germline lookup yields CDR1 GTSNPN and CDR2 SVGIG (reference sequence). V lost 1 base and J 5 bases, leaving 6 bases between the germline ends. The CDR3 loop reads CAWSERDNEQFF. The CDR3 DNA follows: TGTGCCTGGAGTGAACGAGACAATGAGCAGTTCTTC.

The rearrangement links TRBV6-5 to TRBJ2-7; D gene unclear. This CDR3 has 12 amino acids. V gave up 4 bases and J gave up 4 bases, with 8 bases separating them. CDR1 and CDR2 from the germline V gene are MNHEY and SVGAGI. CDR3 DNA: TGTGCCAGCAGTTCCGATGATTACGAGCAGTACTTC. Translated: CASSSDDYEQYF.